This T cell receptor beta chain was obtained from a study of cytomegalovirus exposure and HLA in healthy donors. Study-wide points: For TCR beta chains, V- and J-gene trimming was later linked to a missense DCLRE1C variant.

Comment on this clone: The antigen remains undetermined.

PCR used 60 Vbeta primers and 13 Jbeta primers. Clones were sequenced by immunoSEQ multiplex PCR, and TCRdb holds only the in-frame ones, with some missing. The table shows approximately 110,000 clones, with 65% to 80% occurring only once. The sequencing sample was made of PBMCs. The origin of this receptor is an older woman in good health and CMV-seropositive.

Here the CDR3 reads CASSLSGTAIYEQFF. The CDR3 DNA is TGCGCCAGCAGCTTGTCGGGGACTGCCATATATGAGCAGTTCTTC. V gene TRBV5-1 combines with J gene TRBJ2-1; maybe TRBD2 (6 bases). CDR3 size: 15 residues. Germline CDR1 and CDR2: SGHRS and YFSETQ. The ends were cut back, 1 base at V and 8 bases at J, with 16 bases in the middle.